This TCR beta chain was sequenced in a study of blood T cell repertoires in COVID-19. Turning to the study itself: The origin of the acute and convalescent COVID-19 samples was the United States, Italy and Spain. The cDNA or gDNA used as material had been derived from T cells, B-cell-depleted T cells, or PBMCs.

This clone has just one count. Per the authors' pipeline: By means of reference gene primer amplification, nucleated cell counts were estimated. Profiling relied on immunoSEQ multiplex PCR, and the TCRdb table lists in-frame clones only, not all of them. For V, J and clone size, that table is used; D and trimming come from the DNA. The sample has 95,000 or so clones, 65% to 85% seen once. From germline, CDR1 is MNHEY and CDR2 SMNVEV (reference sequence). The CDR3 contains 14 residues. V was cut by 6 bases and J by 2 bases, with 11 bases left in between. Input material: peripheral blood. V and J are TRBV27 and TRBJ1-5, with D maybe TRBD1 (6 bases). The receptor comes from a man older than 75 with active or convalescent COVID-19. CDR3 sequence: CASSPRGRNQPQHF. In DNA, the CDR3 is TGTGCCAGCAGCCCCAGGGGTCGCAATCAGCCCCAGCATTTT.